The next 13 T cell receptor beta chains were all read from a single sample in a study of Ad26.COV2.S vaccination and SARS-CoV-2 variants. Stated treatment: around 19 received Ad26.COV2.S at low or high dose, single or two shots; several received placebo; per-sample allocation not given. Sampling took place 63 days after the first vaccine or placebo injection. The repertoire was sequenced with immunoSEQ multiplex PCR; TCRdb's copy has only in-frame clones and lacks some. The sample includes 440,000 or so clones, around 90% of them seen just once. Material: peripheral blood, obtained in a trial of Ad26.COV2.S vaccine versus placebo. These receptor sequences come from a person between 18 and 59 years old who received the Ad26.COV2.S COVID-19 vaccine or a placebo.

This chain uses TRBV25-1 with TRBJ1-1; TRBD1 might be the D (6 bases). V gave up 3 bases and J gave up 3 bases, with 11 bases separating them. Germline V gene lookup returns CDR1 MGHDK and CDR2 SYGVNS. CDR3 length: 14 amino acids. CDR3 amino acids: CASSDDRRYTEAFF. CDR3 nucleotides: TGTGCCAGCAGTGACGACAGGAGGTACACTGAAGCTTTCTTT.

This chain links TRBV29-1 with TRBJ2-5, with a weak D call TRBD1 (5 bases). The CDR3 extends over 11 amino acids. Trimming left V 7 bases short and J 5 bases short, with 11 bases between. Per germline, CDR1 SQVTM and CDR2 ANQGSEA. The CDR3 region is CSGRQGETQYF. The CDR3 DNA is TGCAGCGGAAGGCAGGGTGAGACCCAGTACTTC.

The V and J genes are TRBV29-1 and TRBJ2-1; 9 positions match TRBD2. V lost 2 bases to trimming and J lost 3 bases; unmatched junction nucleotides: 8. This CDR3 is built from 16 residues. Per germline, CDR1 SQVTM and CDR2 ANQGSEA. CDR3 loop: CSVEHSGSRNYNEQFF. The CDR3 DNA sequence: TGCAGCGTTGAACATAGCGGGAGCCGGAACTACAATGAGCAGTTCTTC.

The chain links TRBV6-1 to TRBJ1-4; the D is unclear. This CDR3 contains 15 residues. Trimming removed 2 bases at V and 3 bases at J, with 10 bases between. Per the germline V gene, CDR1 is MNHNS and CDR2 is SASEGT. CDR3 in DNA: TGTGCCAGCAGTGAAAGGCGAGGAGCTAATGAAAAACTGTTTTTT. This encodes CASSERRGANEKLFF.

The J gene is TRBJ2-7, the V gene TRBV7-9; D unresolved. The V gene lost 4 bases and the J gene lost 0 bases, with 13 bases spanning the gap. The CDR3 extends over 15 amino acids. Germline assignment: CDR1 SEHNR and CDR2 FQNEAQ (reference sequence). DNA for the CDR3: TGTGCCAGCAGCTCGCCGGACCGACGCTCCTACGAGCAGTACTTC. It is translated as CASSSPDRRSYEQYF.

The rearrangement joins TRBV19 to TRBJ2-1; 7 bases are shared with TRBD1. From germline, CDR1 is LNHDA and CDR2 SQIVND (reference sequence). The J segment lost 9 bases and the V segment lost 1 base, leaving 9 bases of the junction unmatched. The CDR3 length is 15 residues. Written as DNA, the CDR3 is TGTGCCAGTAGTATAGGAGGGGGCCCAGGGAGTGAGCAGTTCTTC. Encoded protein: CASSIGGGPGSEQFF.

This chain joins TRBV5-4 and TRBJ2-7; 13 bases match TRBD2. Germline V CDR1 and CDR2: SGHNT, YYREEE (reference sequence). The CDR3 contains 18 residues. The junction had 11 bases not matched to a gene; V was cut back by 5 bases and J by 0 bases. This CDR3 is CASSPGLAGATSSYEQYF. The CDR3 DNA reads TGTGCCAGCAGTCCCGGACTAGCGGGAGCGACAAGCTCCTACGAGCAGTACTTC.

The V call is TRBV7-9, the J call TRBJ2-6, with 8 bases lining up with TRBD1. CDR1 SEHNR and CDR2 FQNEAQ come from the germline V gene (reference sequence). V lost 2 bases and J lost 2; bases outside the gene matches: 5. The CDR3 sequence is 17 residues long. The CDR3 here is CASSLPTDRAGANVLTF. The CDR3 DNA reads TGTGCCAGCAGCTTACCGACGGACAGGGCTGGGGCCAACGTCCTGACTTTC.

The chain carries TRBV2 and TRBJ2-5, with D perhaps given as TRBD1 or TRBD2 (5 bases each). This CDR3 region has 15 residues. Germline CDR1 reads SNHLY; CDR2 reads FYNNEI. Trimming removed 8 bases from V and 0 bases from J, with 16 bases in between. This chain's CDR3 is CASLRDVIHQETQYF. CDR3 nucleotides: TGTGCCAGCCTGAGGGACGTGATCCACCAAGAGACCCAGTACTTC.

V and J are TRBV6-2 or TRBV6-3 and TRBJ1-5; 9 bases agree with TRBD1. CDR3 length: 13 amino acids. Looked up from germline, CDR1 is MNHEY and CDR2 is SVGEGT. The V segment lost 6 bases and the J segment 6 bases; nucleotides outside the gene matches: 3. DNA of the CDR3: TGTGCCAGCAGCCACAGGGGGCTTCAGCCCCAGCATTTT. Its translation is CASSHRGLQPQHF.

The chain employs TRBV7-9 and TRBJ1-5, with D maybe TRBD1 (5 bases). The V end lost 5 bases, the J end lost 0 bases, and 8 bases lay between the germline ends. CDR1 and CDR2 (germline): SEHNR, FQNEAQ (reference sequence). This CDR3 comprises 14 residues. CDR3 amino acids: CASSETDSNQPQHF. In DNA, the CDR3 is TGTGCCAGCAGCGAGACAGATAGCAATCAGCCCCAGCATTTT.

This chain links TRBV19 with TRBJ1-3; unclear D gene. Germline V gene data show CDR1 as LNHDA and CDR2 as SQIVND (reference sequence). The CDR3 spans 17 residues. V lost 1 base to trimming and J lost 0 bases, with 13 bases between them. In nucleotides, the CDR3 is TGTGCCAGTAGTATAGTCACAGCCAGCTCCTCTGGAAACACCATATATTTT. Residues: CASSIVTASSSGNTIYF.

The CDR3 sequence is CASSLTSSYEQYF. The CDR3 coding sequence is TGTGCCAGCAGCTTGACTAGTTCCTACGAGCAGTACTTC. V usage is TRBV5-5 and J usage is TRBJ2-7, with D possibly matching TRBD2 (5 bases). This CDR3 spans 13 amino acids. V shed 1 base and J shed 1 base, with 6 bases lying between them. Germline V gives CDR1 SGHKS, CDR2 YYEKEE (reference sequence).